What follows are 14 T cell receptor beta chains derived from one specimen sequenced in a study of blood T cell repertoires in COVID-19. Only in-frame clones appear in the TCRdb table, and some are missing; sequencing was by immunoSEQ multiplex PCR. The sample holds 170,000 or so clones; about 82% are singletons and the top ten take roughly 7%. Sequenced input: peripheral blood. All receptors derive from a man aged 45-60 years with active or convalescent COVID-19.

Many counts were recorded for this clone. The CDR3 bases are TGTGCCAGCCTTCGATGGAGCGGGAGCACAGATACGCAGTATTTT. It translates to CASLRWSGSTDTQYF. The chain links TRBV6-5 to TRBJ2-3; TRBD2 might be the D (6 bases). Deletions cut 8 bases from V and 0 bases from J, with 15 bases between. This CDR3 is 15 amino acids long. Looked up from germline, CDR1 is MNHEY and CDR2 is SVGAGI.

The CDR3 is CAISETGLGGETQYF. CDR3 sequence (DNA): TGTGCCATCAGCGAAACGGGGTTGGGAGGTGAGACCCAGTACTTC. V gene TRBV10-3 combines with J gene TRBJ2-5; D possibly corresponds to TRBD2 (6 bases). From germline, CDR1 is ENHRY and CDR2 SYGVKD. CDR3 length equals 15 residues. V dropped 6 bases and J dropped 5 bases, with 19 bases sitting between them.

The chain combines TRBV7-3 with TRBJ2-1; 11 bases line up with TRBD2. Per germline, CDR1 SGHTA and CDR2 FQGTGA. The CDR3 extends over 13 amino acids. V was clipped by 5 bases and J by 10 bases; unmatched bases: 4. CDR3 DNA: TGTGCCAGCAGCCCCGGGACTAGCGGCGAGCAGTTCTTC. As protein: CASSPGTSGEQFF.

The rearrangement uses TRBV5-1 and TRBJ2-3, with 8 bases identical to TRBD2. Germline values: CDR1 SGHRS, CDR2 YFSETQ. Unmatched junction bases numbered 4, after V lost 0 bases and J lost 1 base. The CDR3 loop spans 16 amino acids. The CDR3 coding sequence is TGCGCCAGCAGCTTGGCGCGGGGGGATGGCACAGATACGCAGTATTTT. Translation gives CASSLARGDGTDTQYF.

Only one count was recorded for this clone. J is TRBJ1-1 and V is TRBV19; D remains unclear. Germline values: CDR1 LNHDA, CDR2 SQIVND (reference sequence). Trimming took off 5 bases at V and 0 bases at J, with 7 bases between the two ends. The CDR3 has 13 amino acids. The CDR3 sequence is CASSVRVNTEAFF. The CDR3 DNA reads as TGTGCCAGTAGTGTTCGGGTGAACACTGAAGCTTTCTTT.

The chain carries TRBV6-5 and TRBJ1-3; D is unclear. V was clipped by 2 bases and J by 3 bases, with 5 bases between them. Germline V gives CDR1 MNHEY, CDR2 SVGAGI. This CDR3 contains 13 residues. In DNA, the CDR3 is TGTGCCAGCAGTTACGAGGTTGGAAACACCATATATTTT. Its translation is CASSYEVGNTIYF.

The V gene is TRBV28, the J gene TRBJ1-2, with D possibly matching TRBD1 (5 bases). V lost 6 bases and J lost 4, with 9 bases in between. The CDR3 length is 12 residues. Per the germline V gene, CDR1 is MDHEN and CDR2 is SYDVKM. Written as DNA, the CDR3 is TGTGCCAGCAGGCAGGGTGGCTATGGCTACACCTTC. The encoded protein is CASRQGGYGYTF.

V gene TRBV2 combines with J gene TRBJ2-5, with 9 bases lining up with TRBD2. Germline trimming cut 5 bases from V and 4 bases from J; bases unmatched to any gene: 8. The V gene's germline CDR1 is SNHLY and CDR2 FYNNEI. This CDR3 is built from 15 residues. CDR3 region: CASSLGGGAPETQYF. The CDR3, as DNA: TGTGCCAGCAGTTTGGGCGGGGGGGCCCCAGAGACCCAGTACTTC.

This sequence joins TRBV27 and TRBJ2-3; D unclear. The V end lost 4 bases, the J end lost 3 bases, and 8 bases lay between the germline ends. The germline gives CDR1 MNHEY, CDR2 SMNVEV (reference sequence). CDR3 length: 13 residues. CDR3 loop: CASSWQMTDTQYF. The CDR3 DNA reads TGTGCCAGCAGTTGGCAAATGACAGATACGCAGTATTTT.

This chain links TRBV6-5 with TRBJ2-7; no clear D gene. The germline gives CDR1 MNHEY, CDR2 SVGAGI. The V gene lost 5 bases and the J gene lost 7 bases, with 15 bases spanning the gap. This CDR3 is built from 13 residues. CDR3 DNA sequence: TGTGCCAGCAGTCCGCAGGCCGAGTATGAGCAGTACTTC. It is translated as CASSPQAEYEQYF.

This chain connects TRBV6-4 to TRBJ2-3, with 7 positions matching TRBD1. The CDR3 covers 15 residues. The ends lost 5 bases at V and 2 bases at J; junction bases unmatched: 7. Germline CDR1 MRHNA, CDR2 SNTAGT. CDR3 sequence reads: CASSLGQATTDTQYF. The CDR3 region has the DNA TGTGCCAGCAGTTTAGGACAGGCGACCACAGATACGCAGTATTTT.

This clone appeared a few times. The sample has other DNA sequences that encode this CDR3 too. The V gene is TRBV7-2, the J gene TRBJ2-2; D may be TRBD1 (7 bases). Trimming took 3 bases from V and 4 from J, leaving 9 bases between them. The germline V gene encodes CDR1 SGHTA and CDR2 FQGNSA. The CDR3 contains 14 residues. The CDR3 reads CASSFQGGTGELFF. The CDR3 bases are TGTGCCAGCAGCTTCCAGGGGGGCACCGGGGAGCTGTTTTTT.

V is TRBV9 and J is TRBJ1-4, with D unclear. The CDR3 totals 14 residues. Germline V lookup: CDR1 SGDLS, CDR2 YYNGEE. The ends were cut back, 0 bases at V and 4 bases at J, with 7 bases in the middle. The CDR3 sequence is CASSVGQVNEKLFF. Here the CDR3 DNA reads TGTGCCAGCAGCGTAGGTCAGGTTAATGAAAAACTGTTTTTT.

This clone was counted only a few times. The chain uses TRBV6-6 and TRBJ2-7, with D possibly matching TRBD2 (6 bases). Germline assignment: CDR1 MNHNY and CDR2 SVGAGI (reference sequence). V lost 5 bases, J lost 6 bases, and 14 bases lay in between. This CDR3 region has 13 residues. The CDR3: CASSGASRGEQYF. The CDR3 DNA reads as TGTGCCAGCAGTGGTGCCTCGCGGGGCGAGCAGTACTTC.